This is a list of T cell receptor beta chains from one sample in a study of beta chain features in type 1 diabetes. Assay: immunoSEQ multiplex PCR; the TCRdb copy retains only in-frame clones and omits some. The sample lists 600,000 to 700,000 clones, roughly 12% seen once, with around 0.12% in the top ten. Input material: naive CD4+ T cells from blood. The receptors derive from a man younger than 45 with type 1 diabetes. The CDR3 runs from the conserved cysteine through the conserved F or W. Fields, in order: clone size, D gene, V gene, J gene, CDR3 DNA, CDR3 protein. The D gene is left open where the match is weak. Clone size is given for some rows only: seen once, a few or many times, or a class if the clone is expanded.

>few|TRBD1|TRBV6-6|TRBJ1-5
TGTGCCAGCAGTCGGACAGGGAGCGAGCAGCCCCAGCATTTT
CASSRTGSEQPQHF
>few|TRBD2|TRBV25-1|TRBJ2-5
TGTGCCAGCAGCCTTGGACTAGCGGGGGTACAAGAGACCCAGTACTTC
CASSLGLAGVQETQYF
>few|-|TRBV9|TRBJ1-5
TGTGCCAGCAGCATTACCCCCGGGGGCGGCCAGCCCCAGCATTTT
CASSITPGGGQPQHF
>few|TRBD2|TRBV5-4|TRBJ2-3
TGTGCCAGCAGCTTGATCAGCGGGGGAGGCACAGATACGCAGTATTTT
CASSLISGGGTDTQYF
>-|TRBD2|TRBV15|TRBJ2-1
TGTGCCACCAGCAGAGATCGGTCTAGCGGGGGTAATGAGCAGTTCTTC
CATSRDRSSGGNEQFF
>-|TRBD1|TRBV7-2|TRBJ1-2
TGTGCCAGCAGCGCCCAGACAGGGGGCCATGGCTACACCTTC
CASSAQTGGHGYTF
>few|-|TRBV19|TRBJ2-2
TGTGCCAGTAGTAGGGAAACTAACACCGGGGAGCTGTTTTTT
CASSRETNTGELFF
>-|-|TRBV7-2|TRBJ1-1
TGTGCCAGCGGGGAGGGTCTTAGGACTGAAGCTTTCTTT
CASGEGLRTEAFF
>-|TRBD1|TRBV2|TRBJ2-1
TGTGCCAGCACCCGAGGACAGGGGGATGAGCAGTTCTTC
CASTRGQGDEQFF
>-|TRBD2|TRBV19|TRBJ2-1
TGTGCCAGTAGTATCGAGGCGGGGGGGCCATACAATGAGCAGTTCTTC
CASSIEAGGPYNEQFF
>few|-|TRBV30|TRBJ1-2
TGTGCCTGGAGCGGGGCGGGGGAGTATGGCTACACCTTC
CAWSGAGEYGYTF
>-|TRBD1|TRBV2|TRBJ2-2
TGTGCCAGCGGCGGACAGGGGGCGCGGAACACCGGGGAGCTGTTTTTT
CASGGQGARNTGELFF
>-|-|TRBV7-2|TRBJ1-3
TGTGCCAGCAGCTTAGCGGACGCCGTCTCTGGAAACACCATATATTTT
CASSLADAVSGNTIYF
>few|TRBD2|TRBV5-1|TRBJ2-5
TGCGCCAGCAGCTATCTATTAGCGGGGGATCAAGAGACCCAGTACTTC
CASSYLLAGDQETQYF
>few|-|TRBV25-1|TRBJ2-7
TGTGCCAGCCTCGCGACAGGAAACTACGAGCAGTACTTC
CASLATGNYEQYF
>few|-|TRBV30|TRBJ1-3
TGTGCCTGGAGTGTACTCGAGGGGATCAGGGTAGGAAACACCATATATTTT
CAWSVLEGIRVGNTIYF
>few|-|TRBV19|TRBJ1-2
TGTGCCAGTAGTCCTCAGGAGCTCTATGGCTACACCTTC
CASSPQELYGYTF